The sequence of this T cell receptor (beta chain) was determined in a study of blood T cell repertoires in COVID-19. Study overall: Italy, Spain and the United States were the sources of the convalescent and acute COVID-19 samples. PBMCs, B-cell-depleted T cells, or T cells provided the cDNA or gDNA that made up the material.

In the authors' workflow: Scientists estimated how many nucleated cells there were by amplifying reference gene primers. TCRdb's table, derived via immunoSEQ multiplex PCR, lists solely in-frame clones and lacks some. V and J calls and clone size come straight from that table; D and trimming were deduced from the DNA. The sample shows about 490,000 clones, 70% to 90% of them seen only once. V was clipped by 1 base and J by 10 bases, with 23 bases between them. Per germline, CDR1 SQVTM and CDR2 ANQGSEA. The CDR3 sequence is 16 residues long. Sequenced input: peripheral blood. The clonotype originates from a human donor in a cohort sampled during active COVID-19. This sequence joins TRBV29-1 and TRBJ2-1, with D perhaps TRBD2 (8 bases). Here the CDR3 reads CSVEGTTGGGAKEQFF. The CDR3 bases are TGCAGCGTTGAAGGGACCACGGGAGGGGGCGCAAAGGAGCAGTTCTTC.